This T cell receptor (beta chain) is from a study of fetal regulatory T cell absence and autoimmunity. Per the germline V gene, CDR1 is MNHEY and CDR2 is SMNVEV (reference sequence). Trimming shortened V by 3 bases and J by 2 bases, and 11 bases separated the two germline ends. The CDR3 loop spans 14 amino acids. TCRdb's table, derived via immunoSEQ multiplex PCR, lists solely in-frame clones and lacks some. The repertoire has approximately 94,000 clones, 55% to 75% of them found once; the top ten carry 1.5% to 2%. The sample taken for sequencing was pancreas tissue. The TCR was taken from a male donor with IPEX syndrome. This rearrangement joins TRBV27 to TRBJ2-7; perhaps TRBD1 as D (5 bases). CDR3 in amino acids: CASSLGQTAYEQYF. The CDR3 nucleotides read TGTGCCAGCAGTTTGGGGCAGACAGCCTACGAGCAGTACTTC.